The 20 T cell receptor beta chains below come from one sample, sequenced in a study of T-cell memory formation after mild COVID-19. MiXCR, applied by TCRdb to the 5' RACE reads, yields one record per CDR3 protein. The data contain fewer than 300,000 distinct CDR3 sequences, 15% to 20% of them singletons. Sequenced: PBMCs or a T cell subset sorted from them (not recorded which). These receptors all come from a man between 18 and 29 years old who had mild COVID-19 (a few samples of this study predate the infection). Cell type and time point are not known.

V gene TRBV20-1 combines with J gene TRBJ1-2; D is possibly TRBD1 (6 bases). This CDR3 comprises 12 residues. V lost 6 bases, J lost 8 bases, and 16 bases lay in between. Germline V gives CDR1 DFQATT, CDR2 SNEGSKA (reference sequence). Written as DNA, the CDR3 is TGCAGTGCCGCTACAGGGTCGTGGGGCTACACCTTC. It translates to CSAATGSWGYTF.

This clonotype was counted between two and nine times. The chain couples TRBV29-1 to TRBJ2-3, with D perhaps TRBD2 (5 bases). The germline gives CDR1 SQVTM, CDR2 ANQGSEA. The CDR3 has 14 residues. Deletions cut 7 bases from V and 2 bases from J, with 16 bases between. CDR3 loop: CSALARLPTDTQYF. The DNA for the CDR3 is TGCAGCGCCCTAGCCCGGCTACCCACAGATACGCAGTATTTT.

This clonotype was seen only a few times. The chain uses TRBV12-3 or TRBV12-4 and TRBJ2-1, with TRBD2 matching 7 bases. The CDR3 length is 12 residues. The V gene end was trimmed by 4 bases and the J gene end by 10 bases; junction bases not matched to a gene: 4. CDR3 DNA sequence: TGTGCCAGCAGTTATAGGGGAGGGGAGCAGTTCTTC. As protein: CASSYRGGEQFF.

The chain recombines TRBV12-3 or TRBV12-4 with TRBJ2-3; TRBD1 or TRBD2 may be the D gene (5 bases each). The CDR3 runs to 13 residues. The V and J ends lost 4 bases and 4 bases respectively, with 9 bases between them. The CDR3 DNA is TGTGCCAGCAGTTCGAGAGGGGCAGATACGCAGTATTTT. Its translation: CASSSRGADTQYF.

The chain is built from TRBV10-3 and TRBJ2-6; D uncertain. The germline V and J ends were trimmed by 6 bases and 0 bases, with 15 bases remaining between them. The CDR3 covers 17 residues. The germline V gene encodes CDR1 ENHRY and CDR2 SYGVKD. DNA for the CDR3: TGTGCCATCAGCGAGGAGAGCCACAACTCTGGGGCCAACGTCCTGACTTTC. Residues: CAISEESHNSGANVLTF.

The rearrangement joins TRBV6-5 to TRBJ2-5, with a tentative D call TRBD2 (5 bases). V was trimmed by 8 bases and J by 5 bases, leaving 21 bases between them. Germline V gives CDR1 MNHEY, CDR2 SVGAGI. The CDR3 is made up of 15 amino acids. Written as DNA, the CDR3 is TGTGCCAGCCGCGAGGGAAGGGTTTCGGGGGAGACCCAGTACTTC. It specifies CASREGRVSGETQYF.

This clonotype has ten or more counts. The genes are TRBV20-1 and TRBJ2-7, with 7 bases identical to TRBD1. After removal of 5 bases from V and 7 bases from J, the junction contained 11 bases not matched to a gene. The CDR3 is 13 amino acids. The germline CDR1 and CDR2 sequences are DFQATT and SNEGSKA (reference sequence). In nucleotides, the CDR3 is TGCAGTGCTCGTAACAGGGGATCGGGAGAGCAGTACGTC. This encodes CSARNRGSGEQYV.

V usage is TRBV19 and J usage is TRBJ2-1; perhaps TRBD2 as D (6 bases). This CDR3 region has 13 residues. Germline V lookup: CDR1 LNHDA, CDR2 SQIVND (reference sequence). The V end lost 6 bases, the J end lost 6 bases, and 12 bases lay between the germline ends. CDR3: CASRPNGGNEQFF. CDR3 bases: TGTGCCAGTAGACCCAACGGGGGCAATGAGCAGTTCTTC.

This clonotype has just a few counts. This chain connects TRBV20-1 to TRBJ2-4, with unresolved D. Germline CDR1 is DFQATT and CDR2 is SNEGSKA (reference sequence). There are 15 residues in the CDR3. V was trimmed by 5 bases and J by 0 bases, leaving 14 bases between them. The CDR3 spells CSALRTEAAKNIQYF. Written as DNA, the CDR3 is TGCAGTGCTTTACGGACGGAAGCAGCCAAAAACATTCAGTACTTC.

V gene TRBV6-6 combines with J gene TRBJ2-2; D remains unclear. V was trimmed by 4 bases and J by 6 bases, leaving 12 bases between them. Germline V CDR1 and CDR2: MNHNY, SVGAGI (reference sequence). The CDR3 totals 14 residues. CDR3 in DNA: TGTGCCAGCAGTTTCGATAGGTCGCCCGGGGAGCTGTTTTTT. Amino acid sequence: CASSFDRSPGELFF.

CDR3 DNA sequence: TGTGCCAGCAGGGGATCGGGGCTCATGTACGAGCAGTACGTC. Translated: CASRGSGLMYEQYV. V gene TRBV9 combines with J gene TRBJ2-7; D may be TRBD1 or TRBD2 (5 bases each). Trimming removed 5 bases at V and 4 bases at J, with 16 bases between. Germline CDR1 and CDR2: SGDLS and YYNGEE. The CDR3 covers 14 residues.

This clonotype was observed a few times. This chain connects TRBV29-1 to TRBJ2-3; 8 bases map to TRBD2. This CDR3 spans 13 amino acids. The junction had 5 bases not matched to a gene; V was cut back by 4 bases and J by 5 bases. Germline V gene sequence: CDR1 SQVTM, CDR2 ANQGSEA. The CDR3 DNA reads as TGCAGCGTTGGAGCGGGGGAGAGAGATACGCAGTATTTT. Protein product: CSVGAGERDTQYF.

This clonotype came up a few times. The chain has TRBV18 and TRBJ2-3, with 8 bases that match TRBD2. The CDR3 is 15 residues long. Germline CDR1 reads KGHSH; CDR2 reads LQKENI. V dropped 3 bases and J dropped 2; count of bases not matched to a gene: 4. The CDR3 loop reads CASSPGGGNTDTQYF. CDR3 DNA sequence: TGTGCCAGCTCACCTGGCGGGGGGAACACAGATACGCAGTATTTT.

This clonotype showed up just a few times. This chain uses TRBV9 with TRBJ2-5; D is unclear. Germline assignment: CDR1 SGDLS and CDR2 YYNGEE. CDR3 size: 13 residues. V lost 1 base to trimming and J lost 4 bases, with 8 bases between them. Here the CDR3 reads CASSVRPSETQYF. CDR3 coding DNA: TGTGCCAGCAGCGTACGGCCCTCAGAGACCCAGTACTTC.

The rearrangement links TRBV7-9 to TRBJ2-3; the D gene is possibly TRBD1 (5 bases). The germline V gene has CDR1 SEHNR and CDR2 FQNEAQ (reference sequence). Deletions cut 5 bases from V and 8 bases from J, with 29 bases between. This CDR3 is built from 18 residues. The DNA for the CDR3 is TGTGCCAGCAGCCAACACGTCCTCCCCGTTGCTTCAAGGGGTACGCAGTATTTT. Its translation: CASSQHVLPVASRGTQYF.

The chain uses TRBV7-9 and TRBJ1-1, with unresolved D. Germline V gene lookup returns CDR1 SEHNR and CDR2 FQNEAQ (reference sequence). V lost 5 bases to trimming and J lost 8 bases, with 12 bases between them. This CDR3 is 12 amino acids long. DNA of the CDR3: TGTGCCAGCAGCCCCGGGGAGGGCGAAGCTTTCTTT. Its translation: CASSPGEGEAFF.

V is TRBV18 and J is TRBJ1-2; D call uncertain. V lost 4 bases and J lost 5, with 17 bases in between. The germline V gene encodes CDR1 KGHSH and CDR2 LQKENI. There are 15 residues in the CDR3. CDR3 residues: CASSQDLYAGYGYTF. Written as DNA, the CDR3 is TGTGCCAGCTCACAGGACCTATACGCGGGGTATGGCTACACCTTC.

This clonotype showed up many times. The CDR3 bases are TGCGCCAGCAGCCCGACCTCTAGCGGGGAGCTTCAAGATACGCAGTATTTT. It codes for CASSPTSSGELQDTQYF. The chain joins TRBV5-1 to TRBJ2-3; 9 bases fit TRBD2. This CDR3 has 17 residues. The germline V gene encodes CDR1 SGHRS and CDR2 YFSETQ. The trim removed 4 bases at V and 5 bases at J, leaving 14 bases unmatched.

This clonotype was seen a few times. This sequence joins TRBV4-1 and TRBJ1-5, with D unresolved. The CDR3 spans 18 residues. V shed 0 bases and J shed 9 bases, with 24 bases lying between them. Germline V CDR1 and CDR2: MGHRA, YSYEKL. The CDR3 protein is CASSQDVGGPLEGRPQHF. The CDR3 bases are TGCGCCAGCAGCCAAGATGTCGGCGGGCCGCTCGAGGGAAGGCCCCAGCATTTT.

The chain carries TRBV7-9 and TRBJ2-3; 9 bases fit TRBD2. This CDR3 has 16 residues. Germline V gene lookup returns CDR1 SEHNR and CDR2 FQNEAQ (reference sequence). V shed 4 bases, J shed 4 bases, and the junction held 9 bases outside the gene matches. The CDR3 loop is CASSSLAGALADTQYF. DNA for the CDR3: TGTGCCAGCAGCTCGTTAGCGGGGGCCTTGGCAGATACGCAGTATTTT.